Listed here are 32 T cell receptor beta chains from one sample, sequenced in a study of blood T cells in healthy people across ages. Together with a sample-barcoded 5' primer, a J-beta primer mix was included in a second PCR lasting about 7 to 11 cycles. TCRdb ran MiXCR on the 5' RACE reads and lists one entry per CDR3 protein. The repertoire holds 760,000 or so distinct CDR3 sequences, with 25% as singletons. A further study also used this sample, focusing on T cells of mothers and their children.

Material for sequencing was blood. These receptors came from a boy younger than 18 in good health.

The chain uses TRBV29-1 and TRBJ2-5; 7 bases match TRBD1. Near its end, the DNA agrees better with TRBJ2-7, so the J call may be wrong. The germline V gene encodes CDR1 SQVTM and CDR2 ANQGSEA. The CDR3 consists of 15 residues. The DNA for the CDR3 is TGCAGCGTAATACCCGGGACAGCAATCTCCTACGAGCAGTACTTC. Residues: CSVIPGTAISYEQYF.

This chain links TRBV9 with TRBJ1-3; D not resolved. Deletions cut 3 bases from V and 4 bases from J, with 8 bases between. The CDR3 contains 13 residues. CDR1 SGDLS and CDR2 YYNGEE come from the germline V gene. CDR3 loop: CASSDSWGNTIYF. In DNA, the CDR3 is TGTGCCAGCAGCGACTCCTGGGGAAACACCATATATTTT.

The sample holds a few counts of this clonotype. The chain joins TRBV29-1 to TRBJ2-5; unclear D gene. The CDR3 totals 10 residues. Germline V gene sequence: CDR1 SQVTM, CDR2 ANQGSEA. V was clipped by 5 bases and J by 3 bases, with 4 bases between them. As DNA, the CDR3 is TGCAGCGTTCTGGAAGAGACCCAGTACTTC. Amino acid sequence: CSVLEETQYF.

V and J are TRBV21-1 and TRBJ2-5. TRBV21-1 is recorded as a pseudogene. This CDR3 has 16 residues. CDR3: CASSRRYGYIGETQYF. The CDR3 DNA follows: TGTGCCAGCAGCAGACGATACGGATATATCGGAGAGACCCAGTACTTC.

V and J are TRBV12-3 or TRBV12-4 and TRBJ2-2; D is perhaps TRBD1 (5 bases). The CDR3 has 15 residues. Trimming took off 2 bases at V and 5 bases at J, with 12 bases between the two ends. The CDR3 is CASSLMAGKTGELFF. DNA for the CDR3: TGTGCCAGCAGTTTAATGGCAGGGAAGACCGGGGAGCTGTTTTTT.

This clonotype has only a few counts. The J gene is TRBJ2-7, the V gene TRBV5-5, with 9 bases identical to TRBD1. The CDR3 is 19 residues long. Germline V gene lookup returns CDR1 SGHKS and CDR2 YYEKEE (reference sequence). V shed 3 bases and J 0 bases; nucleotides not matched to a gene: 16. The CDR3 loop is CASSSKWGQGGKNSYEQYF. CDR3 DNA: TGTGCCAGCAGCTCAAAATGGGGACAGGGCGGGAAAAACTCCTACGAGCAGTACTTC.

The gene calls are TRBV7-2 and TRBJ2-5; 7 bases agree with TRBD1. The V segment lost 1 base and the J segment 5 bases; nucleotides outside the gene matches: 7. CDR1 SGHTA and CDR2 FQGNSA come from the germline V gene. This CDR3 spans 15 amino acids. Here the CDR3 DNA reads TGTGCCAGCAGCTTAGAGGGGGCGATTCTGGAGACCCAGTACTTC. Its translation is CASSLEGAILETQYF.

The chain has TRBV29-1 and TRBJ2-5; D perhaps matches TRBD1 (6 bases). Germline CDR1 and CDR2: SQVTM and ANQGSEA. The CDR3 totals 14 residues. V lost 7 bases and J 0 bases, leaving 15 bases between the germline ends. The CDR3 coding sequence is TGCAGCGCCCGGGACACCCGATACCAAGAGACCCAGTACTTC. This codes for CSARDTRYQETQYF.

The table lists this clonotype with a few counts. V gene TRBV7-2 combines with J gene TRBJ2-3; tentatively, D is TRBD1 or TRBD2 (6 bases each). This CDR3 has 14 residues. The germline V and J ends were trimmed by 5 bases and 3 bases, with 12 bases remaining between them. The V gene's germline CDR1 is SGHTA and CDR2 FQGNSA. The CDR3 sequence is CASSTGGGTDTQYF. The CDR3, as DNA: TGTGCCAGCAGCACCGGGGGCGGGACAGATACGCAGTATTTT.

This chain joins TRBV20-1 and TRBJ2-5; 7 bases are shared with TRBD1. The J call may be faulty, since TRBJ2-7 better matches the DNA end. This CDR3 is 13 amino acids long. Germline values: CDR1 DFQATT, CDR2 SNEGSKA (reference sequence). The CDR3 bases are TGCAGTGCTAGAAGACAGGGACCCTACGAGCAGTACTTC. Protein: CSARRQGPYEQYF.

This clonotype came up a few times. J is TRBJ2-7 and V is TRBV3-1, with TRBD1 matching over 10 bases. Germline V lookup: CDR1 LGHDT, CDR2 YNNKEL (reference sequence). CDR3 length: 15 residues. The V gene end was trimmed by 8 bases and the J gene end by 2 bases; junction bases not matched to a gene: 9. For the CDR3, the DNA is TGTGCCAGCGGGAGGACTGGGACAGGGGCCTACGAGCAGTACTTC. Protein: CASGRTGTGAYEQYF.

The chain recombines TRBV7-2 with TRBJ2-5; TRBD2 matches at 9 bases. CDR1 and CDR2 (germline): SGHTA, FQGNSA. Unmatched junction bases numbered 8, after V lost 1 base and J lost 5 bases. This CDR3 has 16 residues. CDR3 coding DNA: TGTGCCAGCAGCTTAGTCCCTAGCGGGGTCGGGGAGACCCAGTACTTC. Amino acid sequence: CASSLVPSGVGETQYF.

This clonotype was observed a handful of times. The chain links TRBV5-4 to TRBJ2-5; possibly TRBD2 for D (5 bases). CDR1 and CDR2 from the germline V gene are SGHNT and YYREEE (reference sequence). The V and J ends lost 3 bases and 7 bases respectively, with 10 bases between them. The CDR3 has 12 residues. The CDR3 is CASSSGKGTQYF. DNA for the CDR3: TGTGCCAGCAGCTCGGGAAAAGGGACCCAGTACTTC.

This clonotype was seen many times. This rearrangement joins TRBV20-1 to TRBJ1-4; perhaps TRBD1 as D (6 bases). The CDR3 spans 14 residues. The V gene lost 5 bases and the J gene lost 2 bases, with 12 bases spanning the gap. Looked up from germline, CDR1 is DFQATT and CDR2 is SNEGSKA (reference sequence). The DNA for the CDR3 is TGCAGTGCTGAAGATACAGGGACTAATGAAAAACTGTTTTTT. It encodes CSAEDTGTNEKLFF.

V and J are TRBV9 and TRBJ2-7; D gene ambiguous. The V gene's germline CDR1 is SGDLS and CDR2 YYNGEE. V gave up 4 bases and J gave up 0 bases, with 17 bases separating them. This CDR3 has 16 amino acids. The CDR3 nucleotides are TGTGCCAGCAGCCCCCGTGAAGGGATGACCTCCTACGAGCAGTACTTC. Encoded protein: CASSPREGMTSYEQYF.

The CDR3 region has the DNA TGTGCCAGCAGTTTTAAAGGGGATAGCTCCTACAATGAGCAGTTCTTC. Translated, it gives CASSFKGDSSYNEQFF. The rearrangement links TRBV12-3 or TRBV12-4 to TRBJ2-1, with D perhaps TRBD1 (5 bases). V was clipped by 3 bases and J by 0 bases, with 12 bases between them. CDR3 length equals 16 residues.

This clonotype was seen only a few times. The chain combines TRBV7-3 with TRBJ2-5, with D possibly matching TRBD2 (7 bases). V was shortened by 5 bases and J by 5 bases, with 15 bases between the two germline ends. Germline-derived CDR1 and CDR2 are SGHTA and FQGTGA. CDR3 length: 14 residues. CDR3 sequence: CASSRGGVQETQYF. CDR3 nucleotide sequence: TGTGCCAGCAGCCGAGGGGGGGTTCAGGAGACCCAGTACTTC. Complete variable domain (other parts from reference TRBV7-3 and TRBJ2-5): GAGVSQTPSNKVTEKGKYVELRCDPISGHTALYWYRQSLGQGPEFLIYFQGTGAADDSGLPNDRFFAVRPEGSVSTLKIQRTERGDSAVYLCASSRGGVQETQYFGPGTRLLVL.

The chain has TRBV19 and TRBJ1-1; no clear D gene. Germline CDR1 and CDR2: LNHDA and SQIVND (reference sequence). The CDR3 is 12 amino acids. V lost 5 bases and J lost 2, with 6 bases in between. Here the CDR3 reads CASSFFNTEAFF. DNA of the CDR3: TGTGCCAGTAGTTTCTTTAACACTGAAGCTTTCTTT.

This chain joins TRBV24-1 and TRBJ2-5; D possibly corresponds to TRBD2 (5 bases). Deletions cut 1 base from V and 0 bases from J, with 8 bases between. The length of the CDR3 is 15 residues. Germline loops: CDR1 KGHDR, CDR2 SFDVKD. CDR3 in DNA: TGTGCCACCAGTGATTTTAGCGCAGACCAAGAGACCCAGTACTTC. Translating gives CATSDFSADQETQYF.

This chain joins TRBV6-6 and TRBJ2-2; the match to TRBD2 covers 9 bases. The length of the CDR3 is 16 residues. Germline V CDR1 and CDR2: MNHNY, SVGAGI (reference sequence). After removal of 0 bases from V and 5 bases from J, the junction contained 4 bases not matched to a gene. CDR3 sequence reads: CASSYSIAGVTGELFF. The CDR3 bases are TGTGCCAGCAGTTACTCGATAGCGGGAGTAACCGGGGAGCTGTTTTTT.

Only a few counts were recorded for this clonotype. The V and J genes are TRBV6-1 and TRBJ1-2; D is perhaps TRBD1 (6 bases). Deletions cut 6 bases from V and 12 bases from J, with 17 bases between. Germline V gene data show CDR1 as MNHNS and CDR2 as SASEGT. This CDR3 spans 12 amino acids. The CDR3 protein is CASRDMDSPHTF. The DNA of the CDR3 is TGTGCCAGCAGGGATATGGACAGTCCTCACACCTTC.

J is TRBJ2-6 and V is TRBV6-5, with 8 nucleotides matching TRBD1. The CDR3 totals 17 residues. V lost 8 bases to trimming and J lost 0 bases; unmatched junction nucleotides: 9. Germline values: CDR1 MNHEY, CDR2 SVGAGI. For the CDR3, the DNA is TGTGCCAGCTGGGGGACAGGTGGGGACTCTGGGGCCAACGTCCTGACTTTC. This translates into CASWGTGGDSGANVLTF.

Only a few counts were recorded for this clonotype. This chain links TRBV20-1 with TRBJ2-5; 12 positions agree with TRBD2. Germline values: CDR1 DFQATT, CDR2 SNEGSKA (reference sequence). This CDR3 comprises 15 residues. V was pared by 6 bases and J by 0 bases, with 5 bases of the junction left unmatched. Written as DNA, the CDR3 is TGCAGTGCGCAGACTAGCGGGGGCTACCAAGAGACCCAGTACTTC. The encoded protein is CSAQTSGGYQETQYF.

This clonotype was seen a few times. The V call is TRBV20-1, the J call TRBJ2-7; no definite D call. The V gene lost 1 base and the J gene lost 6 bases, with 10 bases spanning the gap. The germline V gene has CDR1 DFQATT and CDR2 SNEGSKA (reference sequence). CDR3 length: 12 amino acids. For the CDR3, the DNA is TGCAGTGCTAGAGTTAACCCAAGCGAGCAGTACTTC. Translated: CSARVNPSEQYF.

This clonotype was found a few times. The CDR3 spells CSVDSGLEYF. Written as DNA, the CDR3 is TGCAGCGTTGATTCGGGGCTAGAGTATTTT. V and J are TRBV29-1 and TRBJ2-3, with D perhaps assigned TRBD1 or TRBD2 (5 bases each). V lost 3 bases, J lost 13 bases, and 11 bases lay in between. Germline CDR1 and CDR2: SQVTM and ANQGSEA. This CDR3 is 10 amino acids long.

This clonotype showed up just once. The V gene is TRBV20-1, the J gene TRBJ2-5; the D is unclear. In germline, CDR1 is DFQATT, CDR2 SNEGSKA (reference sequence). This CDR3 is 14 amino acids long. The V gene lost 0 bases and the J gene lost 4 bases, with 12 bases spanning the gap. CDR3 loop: CSARDPQRGETQYF. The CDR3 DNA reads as TGCAGTGCTAGAGATCCCCAGCGTGGAGAGACCCAGTACTTC.

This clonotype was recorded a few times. In DNA, the CDR3 is TGTGCCAGCAGTCTCGACCGGGACAGGGGAAACTATGGCTACACCTTC. Translated: CASSLDRDRGNYGYTF. The chain links TRBV12-3 or TRBV12-4 to TRBJ1-2; TRBD1 matches at 10 bases. Trimming at V came to 5 bases and at J to 2 bases, leaving 8 bases not matched to a gene. The CDR3 extends over 16 amino acids.

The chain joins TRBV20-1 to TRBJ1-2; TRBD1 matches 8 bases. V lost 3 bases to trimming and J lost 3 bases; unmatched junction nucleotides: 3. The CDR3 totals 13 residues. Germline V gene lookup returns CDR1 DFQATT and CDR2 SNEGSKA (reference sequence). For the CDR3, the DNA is TGCAGTGCTAGGGACAGGGTCGACTATGGCTACACCTTC. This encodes CSARDRVDYGYTF.

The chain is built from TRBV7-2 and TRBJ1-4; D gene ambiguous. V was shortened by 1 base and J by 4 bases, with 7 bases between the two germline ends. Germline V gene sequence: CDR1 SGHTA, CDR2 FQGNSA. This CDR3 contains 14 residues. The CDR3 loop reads CASSLGSLNEKLFF. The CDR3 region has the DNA TGTGCCAGCAGCTTAGGCAGCCTTAATGAAAAACTGTTTTTT.

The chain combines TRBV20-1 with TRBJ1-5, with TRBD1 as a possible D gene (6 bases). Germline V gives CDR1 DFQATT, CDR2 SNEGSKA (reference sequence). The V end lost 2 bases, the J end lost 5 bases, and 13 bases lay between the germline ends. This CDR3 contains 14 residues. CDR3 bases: TGCAGTGCTAGAAAAGGGGGGGGTGATCAGCCCCAGCATTTT. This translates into CSARKGGGDQPQHF.

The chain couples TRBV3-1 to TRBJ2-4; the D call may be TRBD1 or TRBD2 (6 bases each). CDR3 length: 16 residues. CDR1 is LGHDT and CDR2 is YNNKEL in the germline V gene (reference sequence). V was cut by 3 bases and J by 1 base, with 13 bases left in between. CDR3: CASSHPRGRAKNIQYF. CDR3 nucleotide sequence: TGTGCCAGCAGCCACCCAAGGGGGAGGGCCAAAAACATTCAGTACTTC.

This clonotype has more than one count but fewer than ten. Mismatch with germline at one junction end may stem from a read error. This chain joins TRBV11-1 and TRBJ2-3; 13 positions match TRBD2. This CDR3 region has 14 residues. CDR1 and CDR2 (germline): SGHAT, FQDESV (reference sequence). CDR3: CAIGLAGEANTQCF. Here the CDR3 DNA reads TGTGCCATCGGACTAGCGGGGGAGGCGAATACGCAGTGCTTT.